This T cell receptor (beta chain) was profiled in a study of T cell responses to AZD1222 COVID-19 vaccine. Germline CDR1 and CDR2: MNHNY and SVGAGI (reference sequence). V dropped 7 bases and J dropped 6 bases, with 12 bases sitting between them. There are 12 residues in the CDR3. Overall study findings and caveats: When two AZD1222 doses had been given, Spike-specific TCR breadth and depth rose. Recipients of AZD1222 seropositive at baseline numbered only 6 or 7.

Sequencing was performed with immunoSEQ multiplex PCR; in TCRdb, only in-frame clones are kept and a portion is missing. The table has 95,000 to 150,000 clones, 70% to 85% seen once. As to this clone: The antigen is undetermined.

The source of this sequence is an adult in good health. V is TRBV6-6 and J is TRBJ1-1; D is perhaps TRBD1 (6 bases). The specimen comprised peripheral blood, sampled on day 0 of AZD1222 vaccination. The CDR3 protein is CASTQGYSEAFF. The CDR3 DNA reads TGTGCCAGCACCCAGGGGTATTCTGAAGCTTTCTTT.